The 3 T cell receptor beta chains below were found in one sample sequenced in a study of regulatory T cells in long-lasting Graves disease (dated by TCRdb to the early 2020s). The protocol used for the library was multiplex PCR. The sequencer was an Illumina HiSeq 4000. TCR beta libraries were built with iRepertoire HTBI primers and Arm-PCR amplification of CDR3 regions. TCRdb cleaned the public reads at Q25 with fastp, built clones with MiXCR and kept in-frame beta chains. Duplicate CDR3 protein sequences are folded into a single record with the most common DNA and genes. The sample table lists about 660,000 distinct CDR3 sequences, 30% of them with a count of one. The ten largest clonotypes hold under 55% of the sample. Sample time point, as interpreted from the label and publication: persistent/refractory GD, antithyroid drugs over 5 years with positive TRAb. For both TCR sequencing and RNA sequencing, RNA was extracted from PBMCs in TRIzol.

The material was peripheral blood mononuclear cells (PBMCs), obtained when the disease was refractory, from a patient treated with antithyroid drugs. The receptors stem from a female donor with Graves disease.

This clonotype has at least ten counts. V is TRBV12-3 or TRBV12-4 and J is TRBJ1-1, with 8 bases aligning to TRBD1. The CDR3 length is 15 residues. The junction had 6 bases not matched to a gene; V was cut back by 6 bases and J by 0 bases. DNA for the CDR3: TGTGCCAGCAGCGGACAGGGTACAATGAACACTGAAGCTTTCTTT. This gives the protein CASSGQGTMNTEAFF.

This clonotype came up many times. The chain links TRBV28 to TRBJ1-6; 7 bases line up with TRBD1. This CDR3 spans 15 amino acids. CDR1 MDHEN and CDR2 SYDVKM come from the germline V gene. V was clipped by 5 bases and J by 3 bases; unmatched bases: 4. The CDR3 loop is CASSHRDSYNSPLHF. DNA of the CDR3: TGTGCCAGCAGTCACCGGGACAGCTATAATTCACCCCTCCACTTT.

The chain has TRBV28 and TRBJ2-3; 8 bases fit TRBD1. V was pared by 5 bases and J by 2 bases, with 9 bases of the junction left unmatched. This CDR3 is built from 16 residues. The germline gives CDR1 MDHEN, CDR2 SYDVKM. The CDR3 bases are TGTGCCAGCAGTGGGCCGGGACAGGCGCTCACAGATACGCAGTATTTT. It translates to CASSGPGQALTDTQYF.